This T cell receptor (beta chain) was recorded in a study of T cells in localized non-small cell lung cancer. Study outcomes and limitations: Median detection of top 100 tumor clones in adjacent lung was around 59 clones. Higher adjacent-lung clonality was associated with shorter survival.

The CDR3 covers 17 residues. Germline V CDR1 and CDR2: SGHTA, FQGNSA. V lost 2 bases, J lost 0 bases, and 16 bases lay in between. Points on this clone: Its antigen remains unknown.

Assay used: immunoSEQ multiplex PCR; TCRdb lists only in-frame clones, some missing. The data show 25,000 to 35,000 clones, about 88% seen once. This specimen was peripheral blood, taken before any cancer treatment. The receptor was isolated from a female donor older than 55 with stage III squamous cell lung carcinoma. The genes are TRBV7-2 and TRBJ1-1; no clear D. CDR3 nucleotide sequence: TGTGCCAGCAGCTTAATAGGCGGGCCAGTGATGAACACTGAAGCTTTCTTT. It codes for CASSLIGGPVMNTEAFF.